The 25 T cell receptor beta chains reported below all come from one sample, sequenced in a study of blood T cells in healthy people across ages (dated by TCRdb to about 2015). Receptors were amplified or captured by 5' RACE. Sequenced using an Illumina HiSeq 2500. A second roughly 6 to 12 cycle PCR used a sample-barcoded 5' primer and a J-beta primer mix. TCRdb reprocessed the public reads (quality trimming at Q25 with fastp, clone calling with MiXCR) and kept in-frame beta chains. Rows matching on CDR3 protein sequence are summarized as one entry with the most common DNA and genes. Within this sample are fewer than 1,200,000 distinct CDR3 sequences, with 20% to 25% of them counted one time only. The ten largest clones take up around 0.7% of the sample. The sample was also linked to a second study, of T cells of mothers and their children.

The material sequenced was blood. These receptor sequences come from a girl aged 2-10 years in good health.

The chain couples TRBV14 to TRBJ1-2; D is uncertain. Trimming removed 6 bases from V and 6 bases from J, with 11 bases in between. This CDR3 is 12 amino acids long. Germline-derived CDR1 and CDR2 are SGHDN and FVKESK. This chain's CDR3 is CASRGFSDGYTF. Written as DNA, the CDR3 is TGTGCCAGCAGGGGGTTCTCCGATGGCTACACCTTC.

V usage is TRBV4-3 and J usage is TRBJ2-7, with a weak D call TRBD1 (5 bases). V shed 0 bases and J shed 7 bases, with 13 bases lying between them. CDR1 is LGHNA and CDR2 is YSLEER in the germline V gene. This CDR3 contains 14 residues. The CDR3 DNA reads TGCGCCAGCAGCCAAGATCGGCAGGGCGGTGAGCAGTACTTC. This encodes CASSQDRQGGEQYF.

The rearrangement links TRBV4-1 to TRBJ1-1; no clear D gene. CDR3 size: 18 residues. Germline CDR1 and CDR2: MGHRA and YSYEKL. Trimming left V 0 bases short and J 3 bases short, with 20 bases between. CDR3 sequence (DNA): TGCGCCAGCAGCCAAGATTTCCCCCTCGCATTATTGGACACTGAAGCTTTCTTT. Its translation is CASSQDFPLALLDTEAFF.

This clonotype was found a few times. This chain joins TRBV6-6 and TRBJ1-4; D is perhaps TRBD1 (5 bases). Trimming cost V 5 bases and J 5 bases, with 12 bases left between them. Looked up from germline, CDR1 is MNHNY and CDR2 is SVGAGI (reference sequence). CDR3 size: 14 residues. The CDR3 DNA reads TGTGCCAGCAGTCCCACCGGGGACAATGAAAAACTGTTTTTT. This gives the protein CASSPTGDNEKLFF.

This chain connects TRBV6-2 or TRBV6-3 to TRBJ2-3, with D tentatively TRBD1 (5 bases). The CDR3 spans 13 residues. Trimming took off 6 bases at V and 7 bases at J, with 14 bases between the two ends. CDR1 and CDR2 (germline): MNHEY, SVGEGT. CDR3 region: CASRNIKGNTQYF. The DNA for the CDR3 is TGTGCCAGCAGAAATATCAAGGGGAATACGCAGTATTTT.

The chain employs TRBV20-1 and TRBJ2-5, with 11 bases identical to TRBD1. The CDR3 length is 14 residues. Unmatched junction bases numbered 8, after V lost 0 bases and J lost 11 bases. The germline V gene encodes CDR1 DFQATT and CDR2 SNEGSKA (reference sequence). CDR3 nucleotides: TGCAGTGCTAGAGATCGGACAGGGGGCGAAGGGCAGTACTTC. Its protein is CSARDRTGGEGQYF.

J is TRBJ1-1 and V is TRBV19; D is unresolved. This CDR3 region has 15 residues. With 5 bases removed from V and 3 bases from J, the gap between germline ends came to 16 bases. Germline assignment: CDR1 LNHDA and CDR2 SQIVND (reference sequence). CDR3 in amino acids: CASSDPDHWDTEAFF. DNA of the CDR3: TGTGCCAGTAGTGACCCGGACCATTGGGACACTGAAGCTTTCTTT.

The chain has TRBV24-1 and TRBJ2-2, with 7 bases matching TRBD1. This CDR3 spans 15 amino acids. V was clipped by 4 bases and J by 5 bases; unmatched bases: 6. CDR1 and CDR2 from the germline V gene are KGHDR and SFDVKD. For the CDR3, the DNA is TGTGCCACCAGTGACCCGCCGACAGGGACCGGGGAGCTGTTTTTT. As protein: CATSDPPTGTGELFF.

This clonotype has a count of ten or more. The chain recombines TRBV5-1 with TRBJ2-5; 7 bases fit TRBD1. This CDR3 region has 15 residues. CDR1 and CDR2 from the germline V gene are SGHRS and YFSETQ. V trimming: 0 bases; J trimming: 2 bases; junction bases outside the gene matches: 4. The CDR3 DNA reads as TGCGCCAGCAGCTTGGATCCAGGGGGTCAAGAGACCCAGTACTTC. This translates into CASSLDPGGQETQYF.

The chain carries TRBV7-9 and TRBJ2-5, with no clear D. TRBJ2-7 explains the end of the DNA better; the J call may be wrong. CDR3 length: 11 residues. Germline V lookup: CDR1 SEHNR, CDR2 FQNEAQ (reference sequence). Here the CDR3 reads CASSPTHEQYF. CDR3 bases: TGTGCCAGCAGCCCAACTCACGAGCAGTACTTC.

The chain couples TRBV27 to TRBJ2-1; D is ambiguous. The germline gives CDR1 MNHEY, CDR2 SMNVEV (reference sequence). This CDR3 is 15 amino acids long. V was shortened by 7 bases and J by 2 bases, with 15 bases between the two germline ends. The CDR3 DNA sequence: TGTGCCAGCAAGTATGGCAAGAGCCCCTACAATGAGCAGTTCTTC. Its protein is CASKYGKSPYNEQFF.

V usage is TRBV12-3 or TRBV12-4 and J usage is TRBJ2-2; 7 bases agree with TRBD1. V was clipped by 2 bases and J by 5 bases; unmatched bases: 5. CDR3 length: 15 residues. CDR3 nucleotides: TGTGCCAGCAGTTTAAAGGGGGCGCATACCGGGGAGCTGTTTTTT. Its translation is CASSLKGAHTGELFF.

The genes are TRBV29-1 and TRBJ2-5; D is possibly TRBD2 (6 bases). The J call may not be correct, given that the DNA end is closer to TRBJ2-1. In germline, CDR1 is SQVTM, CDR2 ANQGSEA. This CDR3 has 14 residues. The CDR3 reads CSVLREVPRNEQFF. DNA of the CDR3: TGCAGCGTTCTAAGGGAGGTGCCTCGAAATGAGCAGTTCTTC.

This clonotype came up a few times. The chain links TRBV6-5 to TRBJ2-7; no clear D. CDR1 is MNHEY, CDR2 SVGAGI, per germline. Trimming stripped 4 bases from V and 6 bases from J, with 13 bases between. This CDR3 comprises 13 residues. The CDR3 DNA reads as TGTGCCAGCAGTTCATTGTTCGGCAGCGAGCAGTACTTC. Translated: CASSSLFGSEQYF.

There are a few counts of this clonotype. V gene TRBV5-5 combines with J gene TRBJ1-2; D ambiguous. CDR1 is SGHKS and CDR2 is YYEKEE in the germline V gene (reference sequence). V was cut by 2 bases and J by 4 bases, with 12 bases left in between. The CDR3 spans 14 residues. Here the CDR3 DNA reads TGTGCCAGCAGCTTACAGAGCTCGGGCTATGGCTACACCTTC. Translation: CASSLQSSGYGYTF. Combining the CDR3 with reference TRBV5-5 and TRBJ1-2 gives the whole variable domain DAGVTQSPTHLIKTRGQQVTLRCSPISGHKSVSWYQQVLGQGPQFIFQYYEKEERGRGNFPDRFSARQFPNYSSELNVNALLLGDSALYLCASSLQSSGYGYTFGSGTRLTVV.

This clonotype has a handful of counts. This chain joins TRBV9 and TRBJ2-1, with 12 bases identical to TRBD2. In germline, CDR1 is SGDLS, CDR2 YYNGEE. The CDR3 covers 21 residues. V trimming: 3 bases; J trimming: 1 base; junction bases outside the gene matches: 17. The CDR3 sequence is CASSGIAGTSGREGSYNEQFF. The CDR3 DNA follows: TGTGCCAGCAGCGGGATAGCCGGGACTAGCGGGCGCGAGGGGTCCTACAATGAGCAGTTCTTC.

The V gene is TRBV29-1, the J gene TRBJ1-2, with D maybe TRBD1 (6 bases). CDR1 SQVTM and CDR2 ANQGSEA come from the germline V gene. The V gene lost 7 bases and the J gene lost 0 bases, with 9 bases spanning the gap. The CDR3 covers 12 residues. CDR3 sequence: CSDRDPNYGYTF. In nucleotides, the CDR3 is TGCAGCGACAGGGATCCTAACTATGGCTACACCTTC.

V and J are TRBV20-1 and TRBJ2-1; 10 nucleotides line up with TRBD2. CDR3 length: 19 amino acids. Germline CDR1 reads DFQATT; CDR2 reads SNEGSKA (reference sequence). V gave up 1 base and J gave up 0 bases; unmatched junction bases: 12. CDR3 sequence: CSARGGEREGHSSYNEQFF. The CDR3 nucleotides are TGCAGTGCTAGAGGGGGCGAGCGGGAGGGTCATAGCTCCTACAATGAGCAGTTCTTC.

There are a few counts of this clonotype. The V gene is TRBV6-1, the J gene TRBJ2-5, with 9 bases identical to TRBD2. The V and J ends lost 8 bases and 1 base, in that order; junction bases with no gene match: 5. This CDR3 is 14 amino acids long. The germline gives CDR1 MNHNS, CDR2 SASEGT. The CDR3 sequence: CASAGGGTQETQYF. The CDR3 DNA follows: TGTGCCAGCGCGGGAGGGGGGACCCAAGAGACCCAGTACTTC.

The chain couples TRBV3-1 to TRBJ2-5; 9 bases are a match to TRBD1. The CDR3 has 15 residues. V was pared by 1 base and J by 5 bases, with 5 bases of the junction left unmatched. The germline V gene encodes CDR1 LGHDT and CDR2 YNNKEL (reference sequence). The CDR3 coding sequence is TGTGCCAGCAGCCAAGGGGGGACAGGGCATGAGACCCAGTACTTC. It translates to CASSQGGTGHETQYF.

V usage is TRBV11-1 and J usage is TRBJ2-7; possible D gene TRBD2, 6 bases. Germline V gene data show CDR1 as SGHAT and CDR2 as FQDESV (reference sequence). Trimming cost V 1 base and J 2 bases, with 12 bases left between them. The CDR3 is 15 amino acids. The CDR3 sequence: CASSLGVAEAYEQYF. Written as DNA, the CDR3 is TGTGCCAGCAGCTTAGGTGTAGCGGAAGCCTACGAGCAGTACTTC. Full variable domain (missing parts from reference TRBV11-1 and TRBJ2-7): EAEVAQSPRYKITEKSQAVAFWCDPISGHATLYWYRQILGQGPELLVQFQDESVVDDSQLPKDRFSAERLKGVDSTLKIQPAELGDSAMYLCASSLGVAEAYEQYFGPGTRLTVT.

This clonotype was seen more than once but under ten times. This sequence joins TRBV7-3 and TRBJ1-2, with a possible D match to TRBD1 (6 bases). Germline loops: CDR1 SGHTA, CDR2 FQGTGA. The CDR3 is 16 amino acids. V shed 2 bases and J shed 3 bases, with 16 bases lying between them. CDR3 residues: CASSLDYRVGHYGYTF. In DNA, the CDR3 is TGTGCCAGCAGCTTAGATTACAGGGTAGGGCACTATGGCTACACCTTC.

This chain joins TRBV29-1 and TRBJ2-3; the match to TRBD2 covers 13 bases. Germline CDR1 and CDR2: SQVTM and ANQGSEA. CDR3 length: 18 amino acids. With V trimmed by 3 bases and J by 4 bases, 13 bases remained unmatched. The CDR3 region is CSVDGGTSGASKADTQYF. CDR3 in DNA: TGCAGCGTTGATGGTGGGACTAGCGGGGCTTCAAAGGCAGATACGCAGTATTTT.

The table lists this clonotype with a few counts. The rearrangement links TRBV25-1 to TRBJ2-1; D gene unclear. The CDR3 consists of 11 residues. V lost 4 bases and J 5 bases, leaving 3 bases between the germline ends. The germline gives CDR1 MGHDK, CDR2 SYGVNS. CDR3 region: CASSGHNEQFF. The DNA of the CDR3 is TGTGCCAGCAGTGGGCACAATGAGCAGTTCTTC.

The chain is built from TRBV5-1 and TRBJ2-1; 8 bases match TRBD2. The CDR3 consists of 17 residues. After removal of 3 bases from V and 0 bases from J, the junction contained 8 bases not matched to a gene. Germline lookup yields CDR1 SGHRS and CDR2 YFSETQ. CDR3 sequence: CASSSETGTSSYNEQFF. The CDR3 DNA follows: TGCGCCAGCAGCTCAGAAACCGGGACTAGCTCCTACAATGAGCAGTTCTTC.